The rows below give T cell receptor beta chains drawn from one sample of a study of T cells in Graves' hyperthyroidism and ophthalmopathy. Via MiXCR, TCRdb re-called the multiplex PCR reads, giving one row per CDR3 protein. The table records more than 300,000 distinct CDR3 sequences, roughly 13% of them present only once. Input material: blood. The receptors were gathered from a woman between 18 and 29 years old with Graves' hyperthyroidism. Both conserved end residues are part of each CDR3. Fields, in order: J gene, D gene, clone size, V gene, CDR3 DNA, CDR3 protein. D genes are given only for firm matches. Only part of the rows carry a size: once, few, many, or a class if the clone is expanded.

J: TRBJ1-1; D: TRBD1; size: many; V: TRBV7-2; DNA: TGTGCCTCCCTAAAACAGGGGGCCGCGACTGAAGCTTTCTTT; CDR3: CASLKQGAATEAFF
J: TRBJ2-7; D: NA; size: once; V: TRBV11-2; DNA: TGTGCCAGCAGCTTGTGGGGAGGCGGCTACGAGCAGTACTTC; CDR3: CASSLWGGGYEQYF
J: TRBJ1-2; D: NA; size: many; V: TRBV28; DNA: TGTGCCAGCAGTCAAGCCTCAGGGCGGGTAGACTATGGCTACACCTTC; CDR3: CASSQASGRVDYGYTF
J: TRBJ1-2; D: NA; size: many; V: TRBV27; DNA: TGTGCCAGCAGTTTAGTCGGGGGCGCTGACTATGGCTACACCTTC; CDR3: CASSLVGGADYGYTF
J: TRBJ2-3; D: NA; size: few; V: TRBV7-2; DNA: TGTGCCAGCAGGGGGGGAAGCGCAGATACGCAGTATTTT; CDR3: CASRGGSADTQYF
J: TRBJ1-6; D: NA; size: NA; V: TRBV6-1; DNA: TGTGCCAGCTCACCTGGGACCCGGGGGAATTCACCCCTCCACTTT; CDR3: CASSPGTRGNSPLHF
J: TRBJ1-1; D: TRBD1; size: many; V: TRBV27; DNA: TGTGCCAGCAGTCTCGATTACAGGGGTTGGGGTGAAGCTTTCTTT; CDR3: CASSLDYRGWGEAFF
J: TRBJ2-7; D: NA; size: many; V: TRBV12-3/TRBV12-4; DNA: TGTGCCAGCAGTTTCGGATCCGAGCAGTACTTC; CDR3: CASSFGSEQYF
J: TRBJ1-4; D: TRBD1; size: many; V: TRBV24-1; DNA: TGTGCCACCAGTGATTTCGTCCAGGGGGACGAAAAACTGTTTTTT; CDR3: CATSDFVQGDEKLFF
J: TRBJ1-2; D: TRBD1; size: many; V: TRBV27; DNA: TGTGCCAGCAGTTTAGGACAGGGGCACTATGGCTACACCTTC; CDR3: CASSLGQGHYGYTF
J: TRBJ2-2; D: TRBD1; size: NA; V: TRBV28; DNA: TGTGCCAGCAGCACTACAGGGGGCGCCGGGGAGCTGTTTTTT; CDR3: CASSTTGGAGELFF
J: TRBJ1-5; D: TRBD1; size: many; V: TRBV12-3/TRBV12-4; DNA: TGTGCCAGCAGTTCGACAGGGAGGGATCAGCCCCAGCATTTT; CDR3: CASSSTGRDQPQHF
J: TRBJ2-1; D: TRBD2; size: NA; V: TRBV27; DNA: TGTGCCAGCAGTTTTGGTAGCGGGTCCGAGCAGTTCTTC; CDR3: CASSFGSGSEQFF
J: TRBJ1-5; D: NA; size: many; V: TRBV6-1; DNA: TGTGCCACCTCCCCCCCAGGAGGCAATCAGCCCCAGCATTTT; CDR3: CATSPPGGNQPQHF
J: TRBJ1-6; D: TRBD1; size: NA; V: TRBV18; DNA: TGTGCCAGCTCACCACGGTCCGACAGGGGGAATTCACCCCTCCACTTT; CDR3: CASSPRSDRGNSPLHF
J: TRBJ1-6; D: NA; size: NA; V: TRBV18; DNA: TGTGCCAGCTCACCACCTTTTCGAAATTCACCCCTCCACTTT; CDR3: CASSPPFRNSPLHF
J: TRBJ2-2; D: NA; size: NA; V: TRBV2; DNA: TGTGCCAGCAGTGCAGACACCGGGGAGCTGTTTTTT; CDR3: CASSADTGELFF
J: TRBJ2-7; D: TRBD1; size: few; V: TRBV28; DNA: TGTGCCAGCAGCCCCGGGGGGACAGGGGGCAACGAGCAGTACTTC; CDR3: CASSPGGTGGNEQYF
J: TRBJ2-7; D: TRBD1; size: many; V: TRBV19; DNA: TGTGCCAGTAGAAGTTTAGACAGGGGAGACTACGAGCAGTACTTC; CDR3: CASRSLDRGDYEQYF
J: TRBJ2-3; D: TRBD2; size: NA; V: TRBV10-1; DNA: TGCGCCAGCAGTGAGTCTTCTAGCGGGGGGGCCACAGATACGCAGTATTTT; CDR3: CASSESSSGGATDTQYF
J: TRBJ1-4; D: TRBD1; size: NA; V: TRBV7-2; DNA: TGTGCCAGCAGCTTAGCCGGGCAGGGGGTGAGGGAAAAACTGTTTTTT; CDR3: CASSLAGQGVREKLFF
J: TRBJ2-4; D: NA; size: few; V: TRBV10-3; DNA: TGTGCCATCAGTGACAGGGTTGGCGGCATTCAGTACTTC; CDR3: CAISDRVGGIQYF
J: TRBJ1-4; D: NA; size: few; V: TRBV9; DNA: TGTGCCAGCAGCCCGGACAGTCGATATGAAAAACTGTTTTTT; CDR3: CASSPDSRYEKLFF
J: TRBJ2-1; D: NA; size: NA; V: TRBV6-5; DNA: TGTGCCAGCAGTTACTCGGCGCCGCGAGGCGTCGATGAGCAGTTCTTC; CDR3: CASSYSAPRGVDEQFF
J: TRBJ2-7; D: TRBD2; size: NA; V: TRBV5-6; DNA: TGTGCCAGCAAACCCACGGGACTAGCGGGGCGCGAGCAGTACTTC; CDR3: CASKPTGLAGREQYF
J: TRBJ2-5; D: TRBD1; size: many; V: TRBV6-1; DNA: TGTGCCAGCTCACCGGGACAGGGCGAGACCCAGTACTTC; CDR3: CASSPGQGETQYF
J: TRBJ2-7; D: NA; size: NA; V: TRBV9; DNA: TGTGCCAGCTCCCCCCCGGGTCTGTTCTCCTACGAGCAGTACTTC; CDR3: CASSPPGLFSYEQYF
J: TRBJ1-4; D: NA; size: many; V: TRBV3-1; DNA: TGTGCCAGCAGCCAAGGGGTACGGGCCCAGGGTGAAAAACTGTTTTTT; CDR3: CASSQGVRAQGEKLFF
J: TRBJ2-1; D: TRBD2; size: NA; V: TRBV25-1; DNA: TGTGCCAGCAGTGGGGGACTAGATTTCTACAATGAGCAGTTCTTC; CDR3: CASSGGLDFYNEQFF
J: TRBJ2-1; D: NA; size: few; V: TRBV13; DNA: TGTGCCAGCAGCCCCAACACCAATGAGCAGTTCTTC; CDR3: CASSPNTNEQFF
J: TRBJ2-1; D: TRBD2; size: many; V: TRBV7-3; DNA: TGTGCCAGCAGCCCCCGACTAGCGGGAGGGTTGAATGAGCAGTTCTTC; CDR3: CASSPRLAGGLNEQFF
J: TRBJ2-3; D: NA; size: NA; V: TRBV19; DNA: TGTGCCAGTAGCCAATTCAGGGGCGGGGGCACAGATACGCAGTATTTT; CDR3: CASSQFRGGGTDTQYF
J: TRBJ2-7; D: NA; size: many; V: TRBV29-1; DNA: TGCAGCGTTGAGGGTCAGCACTCCTACGAGCAGTACTTC; CDR3: CSVEGQHSYEQYF
J: TRBJ2-7; D: TRBD2; size: few; V: TRBV5-1; DNA: TGCGCCAGCAGCTCCGGGACTAGCGGGAGCGGCAACGAGCAGTACTTC; CDR3: CASSSGTSGSGNEQYF
J: TRBJ2-1; D: TRBD2; size: few; V: TRBV30; DNA: TGTGCCTGGAGTGTACTAGCGGGAGATCTCAATGAGCAGTTCTTC; CDR3: CAWSVLAGDLNEQFF
J: TRBJ2-7; D: NA; size: few; V: TRBV12-3/TRBV12-4; DNA: TGTGCCAGCAGAGCTACAGGGATATACGAGCAGTACTTC; CDR3: CASRATGIYEQYF
J: TRBJ2-5; D: NA; size: few; V: TRBV9; DNA: TGTGCCAGCAGCGTAGGGGATCTGATCCAAGAGACCCAGTACTTC; CDR3: CASSVGDLIQETQYF
J: TRBJ2-1; D: NA; size: few; V: TRBV9; DNA: TGTGCCAGCAGCGAAAGCAGGGCGATCGATGAGCAGTTCTTC; CDR3: CASSESRAIDEQFF
J: TRBJ1-1; D: NA; size: many; V: TRBV24-1; DNA: TGTGCCACCAGTGATTCGGGGCGCACTGAAGCTTTCTTT; CDR3: CATSDSGRTEAFF
J: TRBJ2-3; D: NA; size: many; V: TRBV20-1; DNA: TGCAGTGCCCTGACCGGGAATACGCAGTATTTT; CDR3: CSALTGNTQYF